The source of this TCR beta chain is a study of cytomegalovirus exposure and HLA in healthy donors. With 60 Vbeta and 13 Jbeta primers, the PCR was carried out. Assay: immunoSEQ multiplex PCR; the TCRdb copy retains only in-frame clones and omits some. The sample shows around 180,000 clones, almost 85% of them seen only once. CDR3 size: 15 residues. Germline V gene data show CDR1 as MNHEY and CDR2 as SMNVEV (reference sequence). V was clipped by 3 bases and J by 7 bases, with 19 bases between them. This chain connects TRBV27 to TRBJ2-7; D is perhaps TRBD2 (6 bases). Sequences were obtained from PBMCs. This clonotype was obtained from a boy younger than 18 in good health and CMV-seronegative. CDR3 coding DNA: TGTGCCAGCAGTTTCTCACCCGCGGCTGGGGGGGAGCAGTACTTC. This codes for CASSFSPAAGGEQYF.